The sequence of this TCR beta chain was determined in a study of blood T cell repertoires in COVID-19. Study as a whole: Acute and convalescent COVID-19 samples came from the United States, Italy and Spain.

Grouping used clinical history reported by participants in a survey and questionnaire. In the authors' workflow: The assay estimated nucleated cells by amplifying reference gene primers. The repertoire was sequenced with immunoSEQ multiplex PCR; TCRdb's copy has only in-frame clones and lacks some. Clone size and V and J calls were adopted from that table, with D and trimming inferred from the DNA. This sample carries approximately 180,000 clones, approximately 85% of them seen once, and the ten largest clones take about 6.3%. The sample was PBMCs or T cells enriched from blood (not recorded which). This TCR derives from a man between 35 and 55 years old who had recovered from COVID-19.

The chain's CDR3 is CASSPGENTIYF. DNA of the CDR3: TGTGCCAGCAGCCCCGGGGAAAACACCATATATTTT. This chain links TRBV7-9 with TRBJ1-3; D is uncertain. The CDR3 loop spans 12 amino acids. The V gene lost 5 bases and the J gene lost 6 bases, with 8 bases spanning the gap. Germline V gene lookup returns CDR1 SEHNR and CDR2 FQNEAQ (reference sequence).